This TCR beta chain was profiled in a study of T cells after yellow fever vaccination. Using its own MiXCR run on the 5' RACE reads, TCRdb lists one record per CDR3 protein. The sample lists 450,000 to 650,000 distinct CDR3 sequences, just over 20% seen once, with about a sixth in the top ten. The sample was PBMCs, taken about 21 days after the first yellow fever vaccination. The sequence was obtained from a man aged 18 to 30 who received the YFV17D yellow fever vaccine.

This CDR3 reads CASSLWQRNQETQYF. CDR3 bases: TGTGCCAGCAGCTTATGGCAGCGAAACCAAGAGACCCAGTACTTC. This chain joins TRBV7-9 and TRBJ2-5; D unclear. V was pared by 2 bases and J by 0 bases, with 10 bases between. This CDR3 region has 15 residues. CDR1 SEHNR and CDR2 FQNEAQ come from the germline V gene (reference sequence).